The 5 T cell receptor beta chains in this list originate from one sample, sequenced in a study of blood T cell repertoires in COVID-19. Method: immunoSEQ multiplex PCR; TCRdb's copy keeps in-frame clones and lacks some. The sample includes fewer than 150,000 clones, more than 80% of them seen just once. The sequenced sample was peripheral blood. These receptors originate from a human donor in a cohort sampled during active COVID-19.

The chain recombines TRBV7-9 with TRBJ1-4; 11 bases match TRBD1. V lost 5 bases and J lost 4; bases outside the gene matches: 6. Germline loops: CDR1 SEHNR, CDR2 FQNEAQ (reference sequence). The CDR3 has 16 residues. The CDR3 loop is CASSLGQGADNEKLFF. The CDR3 DNA follows: TGTGCCAGCAGCCTCGGACAGGGGGCGGATAATGAAAAACTGTTTTTT.

V is TRBV5-1 and J is TRBJ2-3, with 11 bases lining up with TRBD2. The V gene's germline CDR1 is SGHRS and CDR2 YFSETQ. J gave up 2 bases and V 0 bases, and 5 bases lay outside the gene matches. The CDR3 covers 17 residues. The CDR3 DNA reads as TGCGCCAGCAGCTTGGGTAGCGGGGGGGCAGCCACAGATACGCAGTATTTT. The encoded protein is CASSLGSGGAATDTQYF. Combining the CDR3 with reference TRBV5-1 and TRBJ2-3 gives the whole variable domain KAGVTQTPRYLIKTRGQQVTLSCSPISGHRSVSWYQQTPGQGLQFLFEYFSETQRNKGNFPGRFSGRQFSNSRSEMNVSTLELGDSALYLCASSLGSGGAATDTQYFGPGTRLTVL.

The chain recombines TRBV6-5 with TRBJ2-7; the D gene is possibly TRBD2 (6 bases). The V gene's germline CDR1 is MNHEY and CDR2 SVGAGI. The CDR3 is 13 residues long. V was clipped by 8 bases and J by 5 bases, with 16 bases between them. The CDR3, as DNA: TGTGCCAGCGGGAAGACTAGTTCCCACGAGCAGTACGTC. Amino acids: CASGKTSSHEQYV.

J is TRBJ2-5 and V is TRBV5-6, with a weak D call TRBD2 (6 bases). Germline assignment: CDR1 SGHDT and CDR2 YYEEEE. V was clipped by 3 bases and J by 0 bases, with 12 bases between them. This CDR3 is 15 amino acids long. CDR3 DNA sequence: TGTGCCAGCAGCTGGGGTGGAGGGTACCAAGAGACCCAGTACTTC. Protein product: CASSWGGGYQETQYF.

The rearrangement uses TRBV3-1 (or the pseudogene TRBV3-2) and TRBJ1-1; the D is unclear. This CDR3 contains 12 residues. V shed 3 bases and J shed 5 bases, with 7 bases lying between them. The germline gives CDR1 LGHDT, CDR2 YNNKEL (reference sequence). The CDR3 is CASSQKRTEAFF. The CDR3 region has the DNA TGTGCCAGCAGCCAGAAGAGAACTGAAGCTTTCTTT.